This T cell receptor (beta chain) was found in a study of T-cell reconstitution after alpha-beta-depleted transplantation in children. Study findings and constraints: After one year, T-cell counts and TCRbeta diversity mostly came from new T cells. Elevated TCRbeta diversity at day 60 was traced, in some patients, to surviving recipient T cells and thymic progenitors.

Preparation of the TCRbeta library involved a method that used unique molecular identifiers. TCRdb itself ran the PCR reads through MiXCR, one entry per CDR3 protein. The data contain around 800,000 distinct CDR3 sequences, 15% to 20% of them singletons. CDR3 size: 22 residues. Comment on this clonotype: Its target is unknown.

The gene calls are TRBV21-1 and TRBJ1-5. TRBV21-1 is marked as a pseudogene. Sequenced here: PBMCs, mostly from graft donor cells, sampled 360 days after TCRalphabeta/CD19-depleted stem cell transplant. The receptor was isolated from a male patient aged 5 to 17 who had a stem cell transplant for acute lymphoblastic leukemia, so the T cells may come from the graft donor. The CDR3 protein is CASSKAARQSSCGSYSNQPQHF. The CDR3 bases are TGTGCCAGCAGCAAAGCGGCACGGCAGTCTTCTTGCGGGTCTTATAGCAATCAGCCCCAGCATTTT.